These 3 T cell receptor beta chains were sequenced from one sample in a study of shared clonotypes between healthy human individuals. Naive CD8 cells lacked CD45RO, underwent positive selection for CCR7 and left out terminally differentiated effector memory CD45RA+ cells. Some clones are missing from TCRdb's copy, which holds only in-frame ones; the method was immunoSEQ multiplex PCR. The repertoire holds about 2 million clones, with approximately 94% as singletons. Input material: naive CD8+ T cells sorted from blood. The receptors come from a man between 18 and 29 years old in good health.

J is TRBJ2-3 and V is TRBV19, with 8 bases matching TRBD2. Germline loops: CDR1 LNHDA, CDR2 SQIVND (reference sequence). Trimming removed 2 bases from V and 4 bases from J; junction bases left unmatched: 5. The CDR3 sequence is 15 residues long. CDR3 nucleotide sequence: TGTGCCAGTAGTATAACGCCGGGAGGGCCAGATACGCAGTATTTT. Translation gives CASSITPGGPDTQYF.

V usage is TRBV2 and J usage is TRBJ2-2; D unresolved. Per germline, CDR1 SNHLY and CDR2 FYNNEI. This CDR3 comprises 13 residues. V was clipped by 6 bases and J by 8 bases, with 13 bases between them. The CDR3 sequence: CASRDRLSGELFF. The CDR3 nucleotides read TGTGCCAGCAGGGACCGACTTAGTGGGGAGCTGTTTTTT.

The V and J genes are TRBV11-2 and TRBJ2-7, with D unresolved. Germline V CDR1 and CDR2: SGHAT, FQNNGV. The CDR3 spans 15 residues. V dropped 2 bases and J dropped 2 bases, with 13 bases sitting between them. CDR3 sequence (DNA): TGTGCCAGCAGCTTATCAGCGTCACCCACCTACGAGCAGTACTTC. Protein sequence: CASSLSASPTYEQYF.